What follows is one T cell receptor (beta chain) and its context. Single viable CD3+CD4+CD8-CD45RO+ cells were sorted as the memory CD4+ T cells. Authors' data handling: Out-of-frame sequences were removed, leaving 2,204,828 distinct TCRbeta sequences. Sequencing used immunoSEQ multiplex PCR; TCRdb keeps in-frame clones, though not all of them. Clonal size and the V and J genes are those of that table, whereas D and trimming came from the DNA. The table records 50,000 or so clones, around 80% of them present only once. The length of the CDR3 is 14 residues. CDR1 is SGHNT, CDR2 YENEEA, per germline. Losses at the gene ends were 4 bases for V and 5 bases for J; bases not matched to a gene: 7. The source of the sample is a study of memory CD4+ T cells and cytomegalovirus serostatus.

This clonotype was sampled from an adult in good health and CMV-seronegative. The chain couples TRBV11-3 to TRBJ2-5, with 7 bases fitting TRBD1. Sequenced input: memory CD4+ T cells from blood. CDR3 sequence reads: CASSYGTAGETQYF. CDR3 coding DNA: TGTGCCAGCAGCTACGGGACAGCCGGGGAGACCCAGTACTTC.